Listed here are 10 T cell receptor beta chains from one sample, sequenced in a study of T cell changes during pregnancy in multiple sclerosis. Generated by immunoSEQ multiplex PCR, the TCRdb table keeps only in-frame clones and is missing some. Among more than 20,000 clones listed, 90% to 95% were seen once. The sample consisted of CD8+ T cells from peripheral blood mononuclear cells, taken in the third trimester of pregnancy. These receptors all stem from a female donor with multiple sclerosis, enrolled in a pregnancy study.

CDR3 protein: CSVEEGGADTQYF. Here the CDR3 DNA reads TGCAGCGTTGAAGAGGGAGGGGCAGATACGCAGTATTTT. The rearrangement joins TRBV29-1 to TRBJ2-3; 7 bases line up with TRBD2. The CDR3 has 13 residues. The J segment lost 4 bases and the V segment lost 0 bases, leaving 1 base of the junction unmatched. The germline V gene encodes CDR1 SQVTM and CDR2 ANQGSEA.

The V and J genes are TRBV27 and TRBJ2-5; 7 bases line up with TRBD2. Trimming cost V 3 bases and J 4 bases; bases outside gene matches: 8. This CDR3 has 15 amino acids. Germline V CDR1 and CDR2: MNHEY, SMNVEV (reference sequence). The CDR3 loop is CASSFRTAGSETQYF. For the CDR3, the DNA is TGTGCCAGCAGTTTCAGAACAGCGGGGTCAGAGACCCAGTACTTC.

The rearrangement joins TRBV4-1 to TRBJ2-7, with 9 bases that match TRBD1. Germline values: CDR1 MGHRA, CDR2 YSYEKL. The CDR3 consists of 14 residues. Trimming removed 4 bases from V and 5 bases from J; junction bases left unmatched: 6. The CDR3 region is CASSPGQGFNEQYF. In DNA form, the CDR3 reads TGCGCCAGCAGCCCGGGACAGGGTTTCAACGAGCAGTACTTC.

V is TRBV15 and J is TRBJ1-3, with D unclear. The CDR3 loop spans 16 amino acids. Germline V lookup: CDR1 LNHNV, CDR2 YYDKDF (reference sequence). V gave up 1 base and J gave up 0 bases, with 10 bases separating them. CDR3 bases: TGTGCCACCAGCAGAGGAGCGGCAACCTCTGGAAACACCATATATTTT. Its translation: CATSRGAATSGNTIYF.

The chain has TRBV27 and TRBJ2-7; 8 bases line up with TRBD2. CDR3 length: 15 amino acids. Germline CDR1 reads MNHEY; CDR2 reads SMNVEV (reference sequence). Trimming at V came to 3 bases and at J to 5 bases, leaving 9 bases not matched to a gene. Here the CDR3 DNA reads TGTGCCAGCAGTTTTAACGGGAGGGCCATAGACGAGCAGTACTTC. Protein: CASSFNGRAIDEQYF.

This clone appeared once. The genes are TRBV29-1 and TRBJ2-2, with TRBD1 identical over 7 bases. V gave up 2 bases and J gave up 0 bases; unmatched junction bases: 9. This CDR3 has 17 residues. Germline assignment: CDR1 SQVTM and CDR2 ANQGSEA. CDR3 coding DNA: TGCAGCGTTGAAATCCCTCTGGGGACAGCGAACACCGGGGAGCTGTTTTTT. This encodes CSVEIPLGTANTGELFF.

This clone occurred once. The V gene is TRBV5-1, the J gene TRBJ1-2; the D gene is possibly TRBD1 (6 bases). CDR1 is SGHRS and CDR2 is YFSETQ in the germline V gene. V was shortened by 4 bases and J by 6 bases, with 31 bases between the two germline ends. The CDR3 has 19 residues. The CDR3 sequence: CASSPTSARFGGALDGYTF. In DNA form, the CDR3 reads TGCGCCAGCAGCCCAACGTCGGCTCGGTTTGGGGGGGCGCTAGATGGCTACACCTTC.

This clone showed up just a few times. The chain recombines TRBV7-2 with TRBJ1-1, with D perhaps TRBD1 (6 bases). The germline V gene encodes CDR1 SGHTA and CDR2 FQGNSA. The CDR3 totals 12 residues. Between the trimmed V and J ends, which lost 5 bases and 8 bases, there was a span of 12 bases. The CDR3 loop is CASSPRGLEAFF. The CDR3, as DNA: TGTGCCAGCAGCCCGCGGGGGCTGGAAGCTTTCTTT.

The gene calls are TRBV19 and TRBJ2-5; 7 positions match TRBD2. V gave up 9 bases and J gave up 5 bases; unmatched junction bases: 9. The CDR3 is made up of 13 amino acids. The germline V gene has CDR1 LNHDA and CDR2 SQIVND (reference sequence). Here the CDR3 DNA reads TGTGCCAGCTACGGGGGGTTCGGGGAGACCCAGTACTTC. It is translated as CASYGGFGETQYF.

V is TRBV5-1 and J is TRBJ1-1; 10 positions agree with TRBD1. Germline trimming cut 4 bases from V and 3 bases from J; bases unmatched to any gene: 12. In germline, CDR1 is SGHRS, CDR2 YFSETQ. The CDR3 is 17 amino acids. CDR3 DNA sequence: TGCGCCAGCAGCCCGATCGGGACAGGGGTGAGGGACACTGAAGCTTTCTTT. This codes for CASSPIGTGVRDTEAFF.